The 17 T cell receptor beta chains in this list originate from one sample, sequenced in a study of T cell responses to AZD1222 COVID-19 vaccine. Repertoires were generated with immunoSEQ multiplex PCR, while TCRdb's copy carries only in-frame clones and drops some. Of some 100,000 clones listed, 88% are singletons. Material: peripheral blood, obtained on day 0 of MenACWY control vaccination. The origin of the receptors is an adult in good health.

The chain uses TRBV4-3 and TRBJ1-6, with D possibly matching TRBD1 (5 bases). The germline CDR1 and CDR2 sequences are LGHNA and YSLEER. V was clipped by 3 bases and J by 7 bases, with 13 bases between them. The CDR3 consists of 15 residues. CDR3 DNA: TGCGCCAGCAGCCAGGGAGGCGGACACAATTCACCCCTCCACTTT. It yields the protein CASSQGGGHNSPLHF.

The V and J genes are TRBV10-3 and TRBJ2-3; D is tentatively TRBD1 or TRBD2 (5 bases each). The V and J ends lost 6 bases and 2 bases respectively, with 9 bases between them. Germline CDR1 is ENHRY and CDR2 is SYGVKD. This CDR3 comprises 13 residues. CDR3 sequence (DNA): TGTGCCATCAGAGAGGGGTCCACAGATACGCAGTATTTT. This encodes CAIREGSTDTQYF.

This clone was found once. The chain employs TRBV28 and TRBJ1-1; 8 bases are shared with TRBD1. V dropped 5 bases and J dropped 0; count of bases not matched to a gene: 8. Germline V gives CDR1 MDHEN, CDR2 SYDVKM. The CDR3 contains 16 residues. DNA for the CDR3: TGTGCCAGCAGTCCCACGACAGGGGCTATGAACACTGAAGCTTTCTTT. Translating gives CASSPTTGAMNTEAFF.

The V gene is TRBV7-9, the J gene TRBJ2-1, with 7 bases fitting TRBD2. The CDR3 length is 13 residues. J gave up 6 bases and V 8 bases, and 7 bases lay outside the gene matches. Germline V lookup: CDR1 SEHNR, CDR2 FQNEAQ (reference sequence). CDR3 loop: CASGAGVLNEQFF. CDR3 nucleotides: TGTGCCAGCGGGGCGGGAGTACTCAATGAGCAGTTCTTC. Variable domain in full (rest from reference TRBV7-9 and TRBJ2-1): DTGVSQNPRHKITKRGQNVTFRCDPISEHNRLYWYRQTLGQGPEFLTYFQNEAQLEKSRLLSDRFSAERPKGSFSTLEIQRTEQGDSAMYLCASGAGVLNEQFFGPGTRLTVL.

Details on this clone: Other DNA sequences in this specimen translate into the identical CDR3. This chain links TRBV12-3 or TRBV12-4 with TRBJ1-1, with D possibly being TRBD1 (5 bases). V lost 5 bases, J lost 1 base, and 8 bases lay in between. CDR3 length: 13 residues. Written as DNA, the CDR3 is TGTGCCAGCAGTCTCACAGGGAACACTGAAGCTTTCTTT. Translated, it gives CASSLTGNTEAFF.

The J gene is TRBJ1-5, the V gene TRBV19, with D uncertain. Trimming pared 6 bases from V and 5 bases from J, leaving 8 bases between. CDR3 length: 12 amino acids. Germline values: CDR1 LNHDA, CDR2 SQIVND (reference sequence). The DNA of the CDR3 is TGTGCCAGTAGAGGGAGAGATCAGCCCCAGCATTTT. Protein: CASRGRDQPQHF.

V is TRBV27 and J is TRBJ1-6; 9 nucleotides match TRBD1. The CDR3 length is 14 residues. Germline V gene lookup returns CDR1 MNHEY and CDR2 SMNVEV (reference sequence). J gave up 7 bases and V 4 bases, and 2 bases lay outside the gene matches. For the CDR3, the DNA is TGTGCCAGCAGTTGGACAGGGGCAAATTCACCCCTCCACTTT. Residues: CASSWTGANSPLHF.

This clone was detected only once. Different DNA sequences within this sample yield the same CDR3. This sequence joins TRBV4-3 and TRBJ1-5, with D hard to call. Germline loops: CDR1 LGHNA, CDR2 YSLEER. The CDR3 is 13 residues long. The ends were cut back, 0 bases at V and 7 bases at J, with 7 bases in the middle. The CDR3 sequence is CASSQDGVQPQHF. The CDR3 region has the DNA TGCGCCAGCAGCCAAGATGGAGTCCAGCCCCAGCATTTT.

This clone was counted only a few times. The J gene is TRBJ1-5, the V gene TRBV2; D might be TRBD1 (6 bases). Trimming stripped 1 base from V and 5 bases from J, with 15 bases between. The germline V gene encodes CDR1 SNHLY and CDR2 FYNNEI. The CDR3 loop spans 16 amino acids. CDR3 region: CASSEEGGGEDQPQHF. The CDR3 nucleotides are TGTGCCAGCAGTGAAGAAGGGGGGGGCGAGGATCAGCCCCAGCATTTT.

The chain combines TRBV5-1 with TRBJ1-2, with D possibly being TRBD1 (5 bases). Per the germline V gene, CDR1 is SGHRS and CDR2 is YFSETQ. The CDR3 extends over 15 amino acids. V dropped 2 bases and J dropped 0 bases, with 11 bases sitting between them. DNA of the CDR3: TGCGCCAGCAGCTTTGACGGGGCCTCTAACTATGGCTACACCTTC. Its translation: CASSFDGASNYGYTF.

This clone was seen a few times. The CDR3 nucleotides are TGTGCCAGCAGCGTATCCCCCGAGGGCAGGGCCGGTGAGCAGTACTTC. Translated, it gives CASSVSPEGRAGEQYF. The rearrangement uses TRBV9 and TRBJ2-7; D may correspond to TRBD1 or TRBD2 (5 bases each). The CDR3 totals 16 residues. V was pared by 1 base and J by 7 bases, with 21 bases between. Germline CDR1 SGDLS, CDR2 YYNGEE.

V gene TRBV27 combines with J gene TRBJ2-7; tentatively, D is TRBD1 (6 bases). Germline V gives CDR1 MNHEY, CDR2 SMNVEV (reference sequence). V was clipped by 5 bases and J by 2 bases, with 19 bases between them. The CDR3 runs to 16 residues. The CDR3 DNA follows: TGTGCCAGCAGTGTACAGGGCCTACTAACAACCTACGAGCAGTACTTC. Translation gives CASSVQGLLTTYEQYF.

The chain carries TRBV28 and TRBJ2-1, with no clear D. Per the germline V gene, CDR1 is MDHEN and CDR2 is SYDVKM. The CDR3 covers 11 residues. Deletions cut 3 bases from V and 8 bases from J, with 5 bases between. The CDR3 region is CASSFWYEQFF. The DNA of the CDR3 is TGTGCCAGCAGTTTCTGGTATGAGCAGTTCTTC.

The chain has TRBV7-2 and TRBJ2-7, with 8 bases matching TRBD2. The CDR3 loop spans 14 amino acids. V was pared by 1 base and J by 6 bases, with 5 bases of the junction left unmatched. Germline CDR1 reads SGHTA; CDR2 reads FQGNSA. The CDR3 protein is CASSLGIRGGEQYF. CDR3 coding DNA: TGTGCCAGCAGCTTAGGAATTCGGGGGGGCGAGCAGTACTTC.

The rearrangement links TRBV28 to TRBJ1-5; tentative D call: TRBD1 (5 bases). This CDR3 has 19 amino acids. V shed 5 bases and J shed 2 bases, with 25 bases lying between them. Looked up from germline, CDR1 is MDHEN and CDR2 is SYDVKM. The CDR3 sequence is CASSGAGRDAAVGNQPQHF. The CDR3, as DNA: TGTGCCAGCAGTGGAGCGGGCAGGGACGCCGCAGTTGGCAATCAGCCCCAGCATTTT.

The chain uses TRBV6-1 and TRBJ1-2, with 7 bases lining up with TRBD1. The CDR3 has 15 residues. The germline V gene encodes CDR1 MNHNS and CDR2 SASEGT. The trim removed 1 base at V and 4 bases at J, leaving 6 bases unmatched. CDR3 sequence reads: CASSEGIGTVYGYTF. The CDR3, as DNA: TGTGCCAGCAGTGAAGGAATCGGGACAGTCTATGGCTACACCTTC.

The chain has TRBV6-2 or TRBV6-3 and TRBJ1-1; D gene unclear. The CDR3 spans 16 residues. Germline V gene sequence: CDR1 MNHEY, CDR2 SVGEGT. V was clipped by 0 bases and J by 1 base, with 12 bases between them. The CDR3 DNA reads TGTGCCAGCAGTTACTCGACCGGGGTCAGGAACACTGAAGCTTTCTTT. It encodes CASSYSTGVRNTEAFF.